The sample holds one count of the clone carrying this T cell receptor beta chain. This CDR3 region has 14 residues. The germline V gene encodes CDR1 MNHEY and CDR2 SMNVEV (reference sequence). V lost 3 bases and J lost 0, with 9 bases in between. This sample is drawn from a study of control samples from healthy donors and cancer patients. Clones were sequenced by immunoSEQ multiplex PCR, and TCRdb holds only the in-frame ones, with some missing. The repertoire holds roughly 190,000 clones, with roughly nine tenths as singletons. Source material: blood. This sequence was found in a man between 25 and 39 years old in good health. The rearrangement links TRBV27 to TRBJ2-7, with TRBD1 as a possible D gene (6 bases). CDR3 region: CASSFQGSSYEQYF. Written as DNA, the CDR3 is TGTGCCAGCAGTTTTCAGGGGAGCTCCTACGAGCAGTACTTC.